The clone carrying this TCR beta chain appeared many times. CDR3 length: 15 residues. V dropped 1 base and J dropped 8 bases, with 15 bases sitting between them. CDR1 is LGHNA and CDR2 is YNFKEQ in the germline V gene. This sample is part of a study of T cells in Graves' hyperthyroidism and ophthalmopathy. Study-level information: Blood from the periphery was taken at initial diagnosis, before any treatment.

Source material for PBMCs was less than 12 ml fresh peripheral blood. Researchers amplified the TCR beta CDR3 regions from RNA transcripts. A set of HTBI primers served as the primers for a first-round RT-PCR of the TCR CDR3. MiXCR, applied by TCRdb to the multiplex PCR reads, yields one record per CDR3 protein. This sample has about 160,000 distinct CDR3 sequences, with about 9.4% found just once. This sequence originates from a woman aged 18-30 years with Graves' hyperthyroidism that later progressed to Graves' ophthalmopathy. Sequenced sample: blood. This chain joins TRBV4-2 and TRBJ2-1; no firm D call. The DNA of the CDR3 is TGTGCCAGCAGCCAAGCCGGGCTAGTTAGCCATGAGCAGTTCTTC. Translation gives CASSQAGLVSHEQFF.